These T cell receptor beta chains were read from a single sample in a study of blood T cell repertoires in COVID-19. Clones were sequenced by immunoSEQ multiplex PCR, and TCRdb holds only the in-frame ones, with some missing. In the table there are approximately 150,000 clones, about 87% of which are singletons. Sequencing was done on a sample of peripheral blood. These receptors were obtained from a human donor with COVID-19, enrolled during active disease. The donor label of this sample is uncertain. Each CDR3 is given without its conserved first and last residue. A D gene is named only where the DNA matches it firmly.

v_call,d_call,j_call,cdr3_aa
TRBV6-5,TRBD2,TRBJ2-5,ASRAGAETQY
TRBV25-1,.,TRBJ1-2,ASSSSGNRAGYT
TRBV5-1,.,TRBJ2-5,ASTIAAEETQY
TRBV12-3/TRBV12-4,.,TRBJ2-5,ASSPGGRETQY
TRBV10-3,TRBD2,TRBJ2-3,ATAGGTDTQY
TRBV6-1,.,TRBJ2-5,ASSELEGETQY
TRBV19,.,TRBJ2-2,ASSILQNTGELF
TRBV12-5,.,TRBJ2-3,ASGISGTDTQY
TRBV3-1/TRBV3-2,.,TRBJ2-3,ASSQGLANTDTQY
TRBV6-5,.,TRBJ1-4,ASSPGGEKLF
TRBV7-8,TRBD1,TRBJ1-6,ASSLNRGWGSPLH
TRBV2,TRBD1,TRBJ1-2,ASRIDQGQYGYT
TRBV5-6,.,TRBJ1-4,ASSPGGKGLF
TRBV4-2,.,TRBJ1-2,ASSQYPAPDWGLLGYT
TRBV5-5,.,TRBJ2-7,ASSSFRGNEQY
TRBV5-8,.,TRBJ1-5,ASSPDTLNQPQH
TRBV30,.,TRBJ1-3,AWSKGGSGAGNTIY
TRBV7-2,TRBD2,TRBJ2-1,ASSLGGRWNEQF
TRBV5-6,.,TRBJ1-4,ASSFGEEKLF
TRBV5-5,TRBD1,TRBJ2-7,ASSWADRVTPYEQY
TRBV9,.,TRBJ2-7,ASSPRVKSDEQY
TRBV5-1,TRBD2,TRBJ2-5,ASSLVGTSEETQY
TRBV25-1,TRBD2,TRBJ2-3,ASSDPTSGTSTDTQY
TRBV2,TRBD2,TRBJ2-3,ASSSGLASTDTQY
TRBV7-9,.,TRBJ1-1,ASSLLAEAF
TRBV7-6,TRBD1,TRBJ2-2,ASSDVPTGGPNTGELF
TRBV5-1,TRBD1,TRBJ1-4,ASSPDRGLGEKLF
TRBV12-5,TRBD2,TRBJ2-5,ASGSLTSGGPQETQY
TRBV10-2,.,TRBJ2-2,ASTLIPTQNTGELF
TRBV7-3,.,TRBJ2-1,ASSLTGDNEQF
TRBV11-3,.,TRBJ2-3,ASSPRGTTDTQY
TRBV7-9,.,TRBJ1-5,ASSPQGNQPQH
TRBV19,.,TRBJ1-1,ASSIRGYGTEAF
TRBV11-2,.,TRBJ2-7,ASSSFRDSGTEEQY
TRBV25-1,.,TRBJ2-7,ASSVLSYEQY
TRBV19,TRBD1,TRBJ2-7,ASKGTGSYEQY
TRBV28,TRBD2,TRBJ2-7,ASSPPGGYPYEQY
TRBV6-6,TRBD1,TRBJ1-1,ASSYPRQGLNTEAF
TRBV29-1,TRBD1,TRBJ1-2,SVVGDTGGRTGGYT
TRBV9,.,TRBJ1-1,ASSTLSSTEAF
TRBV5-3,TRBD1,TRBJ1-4,ARSPALGQGTNEKLF
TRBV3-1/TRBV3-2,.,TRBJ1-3,ASSQIPSSGNTIY
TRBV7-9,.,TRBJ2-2,ASSARGHTGELF
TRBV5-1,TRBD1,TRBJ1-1,ASSADRGGEAF
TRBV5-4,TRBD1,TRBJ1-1,ASSLAGGLTEAF